This T cell receptor (beta chain) was captured by sequencing in a study of post-analysis software for immune sequencing data. Study in general: The patients showed relapsing-remitting, secondary progressive and progressive-relapsing multiple sclerosis courses.

The V and J ends lost 1 base and 6 bases respectively, with 7 bases between them. CDR3 length: 14 residues. Germline V CDR1 and CDR2: MNHEY, SMNVEV (reference sequence). This clonotype has just a few counts. Its target is not known. Carried by the TCR beta cDNA libraries were unique molecular identifiers. Around 500,000 cDNA molecules were obtained from around 0.96 to 9.9 million T cells. TCRdb ran MiXCR on the PCR reads and lists one entry per CDR3 protein. This sample has roughly 870,000 distinct CDR3 sequences; approximately 53% occur once, and the top ten carry 4.6%. The study's findings and limits: Five TRBV segments occurring more often in patients than controls included TRBV5-6, TRBV5-1 and TRBV20-1. Under F measure analysis, samples from one preparation batch co-clustered strongly. Relative to controls, patients with multiple sclerosis showed significantly lower normalized Chao1 diversity.

The specimen sequenced was blood. The J gene is TRBJ1-6, the V gene TRBV27; no definite D call. The sequence came from a girl aged 5-17 years with multiple sclerosis. The CDR3 DNA is TGTGCCAGCAGTTTATACAACGCTAATTCACCCCTCCACTTT. As protein: CASSLYNANSPLHF.